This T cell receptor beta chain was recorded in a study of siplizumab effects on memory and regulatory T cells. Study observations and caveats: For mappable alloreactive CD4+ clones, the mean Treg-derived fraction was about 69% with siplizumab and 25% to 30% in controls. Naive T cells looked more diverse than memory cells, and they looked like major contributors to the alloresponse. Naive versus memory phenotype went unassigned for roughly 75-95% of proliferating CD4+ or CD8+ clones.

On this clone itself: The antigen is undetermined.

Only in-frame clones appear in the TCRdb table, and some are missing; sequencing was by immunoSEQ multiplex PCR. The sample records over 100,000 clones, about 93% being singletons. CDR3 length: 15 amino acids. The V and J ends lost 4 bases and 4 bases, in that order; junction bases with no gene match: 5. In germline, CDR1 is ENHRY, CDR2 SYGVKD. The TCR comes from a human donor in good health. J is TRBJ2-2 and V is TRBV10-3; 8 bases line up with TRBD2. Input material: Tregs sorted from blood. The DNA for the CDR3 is TGTGCCATCAGTGGGACCGGGACTAGCACCGGGGAGCTGTTTTTT. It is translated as CAISGTGTSTGELFF.